These 2 T cell receptor beta chains came from one sample sequenced in a study of CD8 T cells in ankylosing spondylitis. TCRdb independently ran MiXCR on the 5' RACE reads; one entry per CDR3 protein. This repertoire shows 200,000 to 250,000 distinct CDR3 sequences, about 10% found once; its top ten account for around 6.5%. Sequenced material: blood, either unsorted or a sorted T cell fraction (not recorded which). The source is a male donor with ankylosing spondylitis or in good health (not recorded which).

The chain carries TRBV20-1 and TRBJ2-3; 11 bases line up with TRBD2. CDR3 size: 15 residues. With V trimmed by 3 bases and J by 11 bases, 13 bases remained unmatched. Germline CDR1 reads DFQATT; CDR2 reads SNEGSKA (reference sequence). This CDR3 reads CSASAVAGGPFMQYF. The CDR3 nucleotides are TGCAGTGCTAGTGCCGTAGCGGGAGGGCCATTTATGCAGTATTTT.

This clonotype occurred many times. The rearrangement joins TRBV20-1 to TRBJ2-7; the D is unclear. This CDR3 is 14 amino acids long. V was cut by 0 bases and J by 7 bases, with 16 bases left in between. Per the germline V gene, CDR1 is DFQATT and CDR2 is SNEGSKA (reference sequence). The CDR3 nucleotides read TGCAGTGCTAGAGATGGGAACAACCCTAGGGAGCAGTACTTC. Amino acids: CSARDGNNPREQYF.